This is a list of T cell receptor beta chains from one sample in a study of blood T cell repertoires in COVID-19. Sequenced by immunoSEQ multiplex PCR; TCRdb stores in-frame clones only, minus some. Among roughly 200,000 clones, 80% to 90% were seen once, and the ten largest hold about 0.95%. Specimen: peripheral blood. The receptor source for this set is a woman younger than 30 who had recovered from COVID-19. Both conserved end residues are part of each CDR3. D genes are given only for firm matches. The listing skips clone size in some rows; elsewhere it reads once, few, many or a size class.

abundance	v_gene	d_gene	j_gene	CDR3nt	CDR3aa
NA	TRBV4-1	TRBD2	TRBJ2-2	TGCGCCAGCAGCCAAGATAAGGGAGCGGGAGGACTCACCGGGGAGCTGTTTTTT	CASSQDKGAGGLTGELFF
NA	TRBV19	TRBD2	TRBJ2-5	TGTGCCAGTAGCCCAACGGGACTAGCGCGAGAGACCCAGTACTTC	CASSPTGLARETQYF
NA	TRBV2	NA	TRBJ1-4	TGTGCCGGGAACAGGATCCAAAATGAAAAACTGTTTTTT	CAGNRIQNEKLFF
NA	TRBV9	TRBD2	TRBJ2-2	TGTGCCAGCAGCGTAGCCCCTCCATCTAGCGGGAGGCCGAACACCGGGGAGCTGTTTTTT	CASSVAPPSSGRPNTGELFF
NA	TRBV9	NA	TRBJ1-2	TGTGCCAGCAGCGTAGAGGGAGCCAGCTACACCTTC	CASSVEGASYTF
NA	TRBV4-1	TRBD1	TRBJ2-5	TGCGCCAGCAGCCTCCCGGACAGGCAACAAGAGACCCAGTACTTC	CASSLPDRQQETQYF
few	TRBV4-2	NA	TRBJ1-5	TGTGCCAGCAGCCAAGATGGAGGGTATAGCAATCAGCCCCAGCATTTT	CASSQDGGYSNQPQHF
NA	TRBV7-9	NA	TRBJ1-5	TGTGCCAGCAGCTTAGGTCCTGTTAGCAATCAGCCCCAGCATTTT	CASSLGPVSNQPQHF
NA	TRBV9	NA	TRBJ1-3	TGTGCCAGCAGCCCTAGGGGGTTTGGATTAGGAAACACCATATATTTT	CASSPRGFGLGNTIYF
few	TRBV6-2/TRBV6-3	TRBD2	TRBJ2-1	TGTGCCAGCAGTTACTCCACTGCGGGGGGATACAATGAGCAGTTCTTC	CASSYSTAGGYNEQFF
NA	TRBV13	NA	TRBJ1-2	TGTGCCAGCAGCTTAGAGCGGCAGGGGAAGGATGGCTACACCTTC	CASSLERQGKDGYTF
NA	TRBV13	TRBD1	TRBJ2-2	TGTGCCAGCAGCTTGGGACAGGGTTCTGGCGGGGAGCTGTTTTTT	CASSLGQGSGGELFF
medium-sized	TRBV28	TRBD1	TRBJ1-5	TGTGCCAGCAGTTTCTCAGGGGGGTCCTATAGCAATCAGCCCCAGCATTTT	CASSFSGGSYSNQPQHF
NA	TRBV30	NA	TRBJ2-5	TGTGCCTGGAGTGTACCCCCCACCAGACAAGAGACCCAGTACTTC	CAWSVPPTRQETQYF
few	TRBV5-1	TRBD1	TRBJ1-6	TGCGCCAGCAGCTTGCGACGATGGACAGGAGATAATTCACCCCTCCACTTT	CASSLRRWTGDNSPLHF
NA	TRBV5-4	NA	TRBJ2-2	TGTGCCAGCAGCTTCGGCAGGGGCCAACACGGGGAGCTGTTTTTT	CASSFGRGQHGELFF
once	TRBV6-5	TRBD2	TRBJ2-1	TGTGCCAGCAGTTACGGGACTAGCGGTTACAATGAGCAGTTCTTC	CASSYGTSGYNEQFF
NA	TRBV19	NA	TRBJ2-3	TGTGCCAGTAGTATAGTAGAGGGGGTTCCGGCAGATACGCAGTATTTT	CASSIVEGVPADTQYF
NA	TRBV19	TRBD2	TRBJ2-3	TGTGCCAGTAGCGAAGAGACTAGCGGGAGCAGTATAGATACGCAGTATTTT	CASSEETSGSSIDTQYF
NA	TRBV29-1	NA	TRBJ2-2	TGCAGCGTCGGAACAGGGACCGGGGAGCTGTTTTTT	CSVGTGTGELFF
NA	TRBV7-2	NA	TRBJ2-1	TGTGCCAGCAGCGGCACTCCCGGGCCGAGCAAGCGGGATGAGCAGTTCTTC	CASSGTPGPSKRDEQFF
NA	TRBV5-1	NA	TRBJ1-1	TGCGCCAGCAGCTTGGCTGTCCTTTCTGAAGCTTTCTTT	CASSLAVLSEAFF
NA	TRBV7-9	NA	TRBJ1-2	TGTGCCAGCAGCTTCTCGGCGGCGAATGGCTACACCTTC	CASSFSAANGYTF
NA	TRBV18	NA	TRBJ1-1	TGTGCCAGCTCCCTCACGGACACCCTGAACACTGAAGCTTTCTTT	CASSLTDTLNTEAFF
NA	TRBV10-3	TRBD1	TRBJ2-2	TGTGCCATCCCACGGGGACAGGCGAACACCGGGGAGCTGTTTTTT	CAIPRGQANTGELFF
NA	TRBV27	TRBD2	TRBJ2-1	TGTGCCAGCAGTTTAGTTAAAACGGGAGGTAGCTCCTACAATGAGCAGTTCTTC	CASSLVKTGGSSYNEQFF
NA	TRBV11-3	TRBD1	TRBJ2-1	TGTGCCAGCAGTCTTACGAGGACAGGAAGCTCCTACAATGAGCAGTTCTTC	CASSLTRTGSSYNEQFF
NA	TRBV4-3	TRBD1	TRBJ2-1	TGCGCCAGCAGCCAAGATCTGGGGACAGGCCCTTACAATGAGCAGTTCTTC	CASSQDLGTGPYNEQFF
few	TRBV7-2	NA	TRBJ2-7	TGTGCCAGCAGCTTCGGAGGTGGTCCCTACGAGCAGTACTTC	CASSFGGGPYEQYF